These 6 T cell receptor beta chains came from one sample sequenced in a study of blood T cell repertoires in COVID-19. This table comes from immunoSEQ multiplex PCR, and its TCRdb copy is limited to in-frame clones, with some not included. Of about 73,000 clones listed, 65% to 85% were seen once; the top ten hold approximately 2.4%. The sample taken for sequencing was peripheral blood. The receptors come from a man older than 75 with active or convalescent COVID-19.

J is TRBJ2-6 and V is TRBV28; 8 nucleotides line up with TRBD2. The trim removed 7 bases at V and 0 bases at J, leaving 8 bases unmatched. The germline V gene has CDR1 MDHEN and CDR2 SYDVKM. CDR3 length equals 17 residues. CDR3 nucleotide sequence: TGTGCCAGCAACTCTGGCGGGAGGCTCTCTGGGGCCAACGTCCTGACTTTC. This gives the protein CASNSGGRLSGANVLTF.

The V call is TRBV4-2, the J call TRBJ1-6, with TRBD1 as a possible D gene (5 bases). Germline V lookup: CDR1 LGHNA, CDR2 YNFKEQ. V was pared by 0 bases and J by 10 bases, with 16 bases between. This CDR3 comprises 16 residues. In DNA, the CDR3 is TGTGCCAGCAGCCAAGAGGTTGGGCAGGGTAGATCACCCCTCCACTTT. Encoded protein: CASSQEVGQGRSPLHF.

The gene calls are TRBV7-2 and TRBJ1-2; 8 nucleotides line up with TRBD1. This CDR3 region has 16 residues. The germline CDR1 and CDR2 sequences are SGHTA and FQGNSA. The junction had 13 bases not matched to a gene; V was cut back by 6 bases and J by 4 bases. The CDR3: CASRLSSGGMTYGYTF. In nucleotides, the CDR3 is TGTGCCAGCAGGTTGTCTTCAGGGGGCATGACCTATGGCTACACCTTC.

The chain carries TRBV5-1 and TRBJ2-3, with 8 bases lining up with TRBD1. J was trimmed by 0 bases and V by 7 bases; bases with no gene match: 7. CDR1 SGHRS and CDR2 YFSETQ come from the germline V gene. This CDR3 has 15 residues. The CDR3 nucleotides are TGCGCCAGCCGACCGGGGACAGGAAGCACAGATACGCAGTATTTT. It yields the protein CASRPGTGSTDTQYF.

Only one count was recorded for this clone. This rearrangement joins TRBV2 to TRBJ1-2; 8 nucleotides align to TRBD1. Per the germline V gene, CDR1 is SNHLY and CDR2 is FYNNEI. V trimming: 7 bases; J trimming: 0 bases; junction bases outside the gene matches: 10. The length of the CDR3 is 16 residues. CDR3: CASIQQGVTANYGYTF. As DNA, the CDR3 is TGTGCCAGCATCCAACAGGGGGTGACAGCTAACTATGGCTACACCTTC.

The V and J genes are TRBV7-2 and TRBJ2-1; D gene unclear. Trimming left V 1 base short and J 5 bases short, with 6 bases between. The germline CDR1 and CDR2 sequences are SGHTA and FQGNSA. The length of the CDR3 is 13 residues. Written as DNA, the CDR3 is TGTGCCAGCAGCTTAGTCAGGAACAATGAGCAGTTCTTC. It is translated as CASSLVRNNEQFF.